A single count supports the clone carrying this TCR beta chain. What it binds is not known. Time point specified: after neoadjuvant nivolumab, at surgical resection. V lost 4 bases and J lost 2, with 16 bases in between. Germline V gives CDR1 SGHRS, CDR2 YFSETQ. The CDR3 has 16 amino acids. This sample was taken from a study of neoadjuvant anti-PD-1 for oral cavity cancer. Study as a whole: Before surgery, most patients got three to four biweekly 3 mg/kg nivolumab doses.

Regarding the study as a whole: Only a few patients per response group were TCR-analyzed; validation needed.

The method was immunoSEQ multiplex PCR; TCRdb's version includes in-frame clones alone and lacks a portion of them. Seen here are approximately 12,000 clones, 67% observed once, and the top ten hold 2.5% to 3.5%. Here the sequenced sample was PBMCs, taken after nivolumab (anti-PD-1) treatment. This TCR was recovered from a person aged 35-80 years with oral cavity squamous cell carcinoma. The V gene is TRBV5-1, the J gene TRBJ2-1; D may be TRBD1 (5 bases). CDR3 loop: CASSEGGRTTYNEQFF. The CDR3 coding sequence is TGCGCCAGCAGCGAAGGTGGACGGACAACCTACAATGAGCAGTTCTTC. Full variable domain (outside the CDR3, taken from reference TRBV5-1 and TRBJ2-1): KAGVTQTPRYLIKTRGQQVTLSCSPISGHRSVSWYQQTPGQGLQFLFEYFSETQRNKGNFPGRFSGRQFSNSRSEMNVSTLELGDSALYLCASSEGGRTTYNEQFFGPGTRLTVL.